This TCR beta chain emerged from a study of T cell changes during pregnancy in multiple sclerosis. V shed 7 bases and J 3 bases; nucleotides not matched to a gene: 11. Germline V gives CDR1 MDHEN, CDR2 SYDVKM. The CDR3 totals 17 residues. The protocol was immunoSEQ multiplex PCR, while the TCRdb copy is restricted to in-frame clones and leaves out a portion. The sample records around 92,000 clones, roughly 93% being singletons. The chain combines TRBV28 with TRBJ2-5; 13 bases line up with TRBD2. This TCR was recovered from a female donor with multiple sclerosis, enrolled in a pregnancy study. Sequencing used peripheral blood, obtained in the third trimester of pregnancy. DNA for the CDR3: TGTGCCAGCAACCCAGGATGGACTAGCGGGGGAGAAGAGACCCAGTACTTC. It encodes CASNPGWTSGGEETQYF.